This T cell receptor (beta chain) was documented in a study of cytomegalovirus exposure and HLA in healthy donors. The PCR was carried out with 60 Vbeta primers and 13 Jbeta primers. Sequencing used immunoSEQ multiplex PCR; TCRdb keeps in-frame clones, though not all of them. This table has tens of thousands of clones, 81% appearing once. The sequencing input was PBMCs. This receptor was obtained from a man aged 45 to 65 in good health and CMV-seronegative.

The CDR3 DNA reads as TGTGCCAGCAGCTTACTGACAGGGGCGGGCGGCGAGCAGTACTTC. It encodes CASSLLTGAGGEQYF. The chain is built from TRBV7-2 and TRBJ2-7; 8 positions agree with TRBD1. The germline V gene encodes CDR1 SGHTA and CDR2 FQGNSA. Trimming removed 2 bases from V and 6 bases from J; junction bases left unmatched: 9. The CDR3 is 15 residues long.